Here is one T cell receptor (beta chain) with its context. Its antigen remains unknown. This entry belongs to a study of OX40 agonist ivuxolimab in advanced cancers. The wider study: From roughly 20 to 85 years was the age range, with a mean of around 56 years, and 65% to 90% were male. General study points: Compared with CD4+, CD8+ T cells on average had more expanded clones.

The V segment lost 4 bases and the J segment 4 bases; nucleotides outside the gene matches: 4. This CDR3 has 14 amino acids. CDR1 and CDR2 from the germline V gene are MNHNS and SASEGT. Repertoires were generated with immunoSEQ multiplex PCR, while TCRdb's copy carries only in-frame clones and drops some. Counted here are about 71,000 clones, about 90% occurring once; the ten biggest clones make up 14% to 15%. The rearrangement links TRBV6-1 to TRBJ1-1; TRBD1 agrees at 9 bases. This material consisted of CD4+ or CD8+ T cells sorted from blood, taken in a trial of the OX40 agonist ivuxolimab. This receptor was identified in an adult with an advanced solid tumor such as melanoma, head and neck, liver or kidney cancer. CDR3 sequence (DNA): TGTGCCAGCAGTGGACTGACAGGGGGCACTGAAGCTTTCTTT. Residues: CASSGLTGGTEAFF.